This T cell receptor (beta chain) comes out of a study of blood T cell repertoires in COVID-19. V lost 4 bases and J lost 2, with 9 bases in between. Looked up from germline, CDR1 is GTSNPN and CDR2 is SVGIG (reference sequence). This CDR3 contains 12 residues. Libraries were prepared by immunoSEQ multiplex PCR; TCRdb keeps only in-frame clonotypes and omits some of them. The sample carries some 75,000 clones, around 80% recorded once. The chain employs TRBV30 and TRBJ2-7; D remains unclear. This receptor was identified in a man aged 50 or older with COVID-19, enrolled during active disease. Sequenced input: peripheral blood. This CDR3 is CAWKQVTYEQYF. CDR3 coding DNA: TGTGCCTGGAAGCAGGTTACCTACGAGCAGTACTTC.